This T cell receptor beta chain derives from a study of human T cells and chemical hapten exposure (dated by TCRdb to the early 2020s). Study-level background: Libraries were pooled for sequencing, and per-sample TCR yields varied mainly because of small differences in library volumes within the pool. Each blood RNA sample was used to sequence both TCR alpha and TCR beta chains. The study tracked peripheral blood TCR repertoire changes in vivo during primary and secondary sensitization to the hapten diphenylcyclopropenone (DPC) in alopecia patients. Broad study findings and their caveats: After repeated subsampling, the strength of the expansion versus patch-test correlation and the threshold at which it became significant changed. DPC sensitization did not change the number of TCRs with a frequency above 1 in 1000, and there was no evidence of changes in global repertoire structure.

Library method: RACE. The sample was run on a NextSeq 500. Library preparation attached unique molecular identifiers to individual cDNA molecules for quantitative, reproducible TCR counting. For the original study's pipeline: A median of around 100,000 TCRs per sample was observed, with a range of 23,224 to 690,600. The Decombinator software suite was used to annotate V, J and CDR3 in the TCR reads. For the PS versus PT1 abundance plots, all samples were subsampled to the same number of TCRs (28,000). Expanded TCRs were defined as absent before sensitization and observed at least eight times at the 2-week time point. TCRdb applied fastp at Q25 and MiXCR to the public reads, then kept only in-frame beta chains. Duplicate CDR3 protein sequences are folded into a single record with the most common DNA and genes. The V and J calls and clone size are TCRdb's, not the authors'. This sample holds roughly 130,000 distinct CDR3 sequences; roughly 9% were observed only once. Around 1.7% of the sample is in the top ten clones.

There are 19 amino acids in the CDR3, from cysteine to phenylalanine inclusive. Only the CDR3 DNA is retained, 57 bases long and in frame from the first base. From a lookup of the germline V gene, CDR1 and CDR2 are SGHTA and FQGNSA. Clipping removes 5 bases from V and 1 base from J, with 12 as the unmatched junction base count. This clonotype showed up just a few times. It has no known antigen specificity. No much larger clone exists at a distance of one base, and base qualities are not known. This specimen's time point label, interpreted: healthy volunteer bleed at 2 weeks. Total RNA was extracted from unfractionated whole blood collected in Tempus Blood RNA tubes. Roughly 5 healthy volunteers served as TCR sequencing controls and were bled at day 0, 2 weeks and 6 weeks.

The sequencing input was whole blood. This TCR was sampled from a male donor in good health. Some clones in this sample may be carry-over from other donors' samples. This chain is built from TRBV7-2 and TRBJ2-6; 9 nucleotides in the junction match TRBD1. The CDR3 loop reads CASSAQGALWYSGANVLTF. In nucleotides, the sequence is TGTGCCAGCAGCGCACAGGGGGCGCTTTGGTATTCTGGGGCCAACGTCCTGACTTTC.